This T cell receptor beta chain originates from a study of post-analysis software for immune sequencing data. Carried by the TCR beta cDNA libraries were unique molecular identifiers. TCRdb reprocessed the PCR reads with MiXCR, giving one entry per CDR3 protein. The sample carries some 450,000 distinct CDR3 sequences, roughly 45% recorded once. Notes on this clonotype: The antigen remains unidentified.

Study-level points and caveats: Five or six TRBV segments were more frequent in patients than controls; TRBV5-6, TRBV5-1 and TRBV20-1 belonged to this group.

The CDR3 has 15 residues. With V trimmed by 0 bases and J by 2 bases, 4 bases remained unmatched. Germline V CDR1 and CDR2: SGHDT, YYEEEE. The clonotype comes from a girl aged 10 to 17 with multiple sclerosis. The sample comprised blood. This chain uses TRBV5-6 with TRBJ2-5, with 7 positions matching TRBD2. For the CDR3, the DNA is TGTGCCAGCAGCTTGGTTGGGGAGGGTCAAGAGACCCAGTACTTC. It is translated as CASSLVGEGQETQYF. Variable domain in full (rest from reference TRBV5-6 and TRBJ2-5): DAGVTQSPTHLIKTRGQQVTLRCSPKSGHDTVSWYQQALGQGPQFIFQYYEEEERQRGNFPDRFSGHQFPNYSSELNVNALLLGDSALYLCASSLVGEGQETQYFGPGTRLLVL.